These 21 T cell receptor beta chains came from one sample sequenced in a study of beta chain features in type 1 diabetes. Reverse transcription of all isolated RNA meant that expressed TCRB transcripts were sequenced. The assay was immunoSEQ multiplex PCR, and TCRdb's table has in-frame clones only and misses some. The data hold about 110,000 clones, with 40% observed a single time. The sample comprised stem cell memory CD4+ T cells from blood. These receptors all come from a woman between 18 and 30 years old in good health.

In this sample, this clone turned up a few times. This chain connects TRBV29-1 to TRBJ2-3, with D maybe TRBD2 (5 bases). The V end was cut by 6 bases, the J end by 2 bases, with 15 bases between. This CDR3 has 14 residues. CDR1 is SQVTM and CDR2 is ANQGSEA in the germline V gene. Here the CDR3 DNA reads TGCAGCGTAGGGCGGGCCCGGATCACAGATACGCAGTATTTT. Translating it yields CSVGRARITDTQYF.

The chain has TRBV21-1 and TRBJ2-1; the table's D gene call, TRBD2, was not cross checked with the DNA. TRBV21-1 is a known pseudogene. This CDR3 has 13 residues. The CDR3 region is CADTHPPSSEQFF. The DNA of the CDR3 is TGTGCCGATACACACCCGCCTAGCTCCGAGCAGTTCTTC.

Only a few counts were recorded for this clone. V usage is TRBV6-6 and J usage is TRBJ1-5, with a possible D match to TRBD1 (5 bases). Germline V gene lookup returns CDR1 MNHNY and CDR2 SVGAGI (reference sequence). The germline V and J ends were trimmed by 5 bases and 4 bases, with 9 bases remaining between them. This CDR3 comprises 13 residues. The CDR3 DNA reads as TGTGCCAGCAGTATCAGGGATAATCAGCCCCAGCATTTT. Its protein product is CASSIRDNQPQHF.

This clone was counted a few times. The chain uses TRBV11-2 and TRBJ1-1, with 8 bases identical to TRBD1. The CDR3 is made up of 15 amino acids. The germline CDR1 and CDR2 sequences are SGHAT and FQNNGV. V lost 5 bases to trimming and J lost 9 bases; unmatched junction nucleotides: 14. As DNA, the CDR3 is TGTGCCAGCAGCCAAACCCCGGTAGGGACAGGCAAAGCTTTCTTT. Its protein product is CASSQTPVGTGKAFF. Full variable domain (rest looked up from reference TRBV11-2 and TRBJ1-1): EAGVAQSPRYKIIEKRQSVAFWCNPISGHATLYWYQQILGQGPKLLIQFQNNGVVDDSQLPKDRFSAERLKGVDSTLKIQPAKLEDSAVYLCASSQTPVGTGKAFFGQGTRLTVV.

The chain carries TRBV19 and TRBJ1-2; D is undetermined. Germline V gene lookup returns CDR1 LNHDA and CDR2 SQIVND (reference sequence). Trimming took 6 bases from V and 7 from J, leaving 21 bases between them. The CDR3 has 15 amino acids. Written as DNA, the CDR3 is TGTGCCAGTAGGTGGAGGGATGTCGCTAAAGGTGGCTACACCTTC. Its protein product is CASRWRDVAKGGYTF.

This clone was seen only a few times. The chain carries TRBV7-2 and TRBJ2-1, with TRBD1 matching over 9 bases. Losses at the gene ends were 0 bases for V and 9 bases for J; bases not matched to a gene: 6. Germline CDR1 and CDR2: SGHTA and FQGNSA. The length of the CDR3 is 15 residues. The CDR3 sequence is CASSLATGGVGEQFF. CDR3 in DNA: TGTGCCAGCAGCTTAGCGACAGGGGGAGTAGGTGAGCAGTTCTTC.

The J gene is TRBJ1-5, the V gene TRBV5-1; 8 bases fit TRBD1. The CDR3 spans 13 residues. In germline, CDR1 is SGHRS, CDR2 YFSETQ. V lost 3 bases, J lost 8 bases, and 4 bases stayed unmatched. DNA of the CDR3: TGCGCCAGCAGCTACAACAGGGGGGAGCCCCAGCATTTT. Translation: CASSYNRGEPQHF.

This chain links TRBV5-1 with TRBJ2-1; 12 positions match TRBD2. This CDR3 region has 15 residues. Looked up from germline, CDR1 is SGHRS and CDR2 is YFSETQ. V was clipped by 4 bases and J by 9 bases; unmatched bases: 8. The CDR3 coding sequence is TGCGCCAGCAGCCTAGGGACTAGCGGGTTCGGTGAGCAGTTCTTC. This translates into CASSLGTSGFGEQFF. The variable domain in full, completed from reference TRBV5-1 and TRBJ2-1, reads KAGVTQTPRYLIKTRGQQVTLSCSPISGHRSVSWYQQTPGQGLQFLFEYFSETQRNKGNFPGRFSGRQFSNSRSEMNVSTLELGDSALYLCASSLGTSGFGEQFFGPGTRLTVL.

V is TRBV5-4 and J is TRBJ2-7; 10 positions agree with TRBD2. Germline lookup yields CDR1 SGHNT and CDR2 YYREEE (reference sequence). V shed 5 bases, J shed 7 bases, and the junction held 6 bases outside the gene matches. The CDR3 is 13 amino acids. CDR3 loop: CASSIGLAAEQYF. CDR3 DNA: TGTGCCAGCAGTATAGGACTAGCGGCGGAGCAGTACTTC.

Here the CDR3 DNA reads TGTGCCAGTAGGTATCGGGGGTCTAGCGGGGCCAACGTCCTGACTTTC. Amino acids: CASRYRGSSGANVLTF. The chain uses TRBV2 and TRBJ2-6; TRBD2 is a possible D gene (6 bases). Trimming pared 9 bases from V and 4 bases from J, leaving 19 bases between. The CDR3 runs 16 residues. Germline V gene lookup returns CDR1 SNHLY and CDR2 FYNNEI.

This clone was observed at least ten times. The chain uses TRBV29-1 and TRBJ1-1; possible D gene TRBD1, 6 bases. Trimming removed 4 bases at V and 7 bases at J, with 10 bases between. CDR1 and CDR2 from the germline V gene are SQVTM and ANQGSEA. The CDR3 is made up of 11 amino acids. As DNA, the CDR3 is TGCAGCGTTGTACAGGGAATTGAAGCTTTCTTT. Encoded protein: CSVVQGIEAFF.

The V gene is TRBV28, the J gene TRBJ1-5; D unclear. Germline assignment: CDR1 MDHEN and CDR2 SYDVKM. The CDR3 totals 14 residues. V lost 6 bases and J lost 7, with 16 bases in between. The CDR3 bases are TGTGCCAGCAGGAGCGTCGTCCTTACGCAGCCCCAGCATTTT. This encodes CASRSVVLTQPQHF.

This clone was observed a handful of times. The chain has TRBV19 and TRBJ2-2; 9 bases map to TRBD1. The CDR3 covers 15 residues. Germline CDR1 is LNHDA and CDR2 is SQIVND (reference sequence). Trimming took 5 bases from V and 5 from J; bases not matched to a gene: 6. DNA for the CDR3: TGTGCCAGTAGTCCCCGGACAGGGGAGACCGGGGAGCTGTTTTTT. Translating it yields CASSPRTGETGELFF.

The CDR3 sequence: CASSYSNRPNQPQHF. The CDR3 DNA reads TGTGCCAGCAGTTACTCTAATCGTCCCAATCAGCCCCAGCATTTT. The J gene is TRBJ1-5, the V gene TRBV6-5; no reliable D call. V was pared by 0 bases and J by 3 bases, with 9 bases between. CDR3 length: 15 amino acids. Germline-derived CDR1 and CDR2 are MNHEY and SVGAGI.

This sequence joins TRBV7-9 and TRBJ1-1, with TRBD1 matching 9 bases. The trim removed 6 bases at V and 5 bases at J, leaving 10 bases unmatched. The CDR3 sequence is 15 residues long. Germline CDR1 reads SEHNR; CDR2 reads FQNEAQ (reference sequence). The CDR3 DNA reads as TGTGCCAGCAGGTTACCGGGACAGGGCGGGACTGAAGCTTTCTTT. Translated: CASRLPGQGGTEAFF.

The V and J genes are TRBV7-3 and TRBJ2-2, with 9 bases identical to TRBD2. The length of the CDR3 is 17 residues. CDR1 and CDR2 from the germline V gene are SGHTA and FQGTGA. With V trimmed by 2 bases and J by 6 bases, 10 bases remained unmatched. The CDR3 here is CASSLESVAGVAGELFF. The CDR3 DNA reads TGTGCCAGCAGCTTAGAATCCGTAGCGGGAGTGGCCGGGGAGCTGTTTTTT. The full variable domain, in which reference TRBV7-3 and TRBJ2-2 provide the parts outside the CDR3, is GAGVSQTPSNKVTEKGKYVELRCDPISGHTALYWYRQSLGQGPEFLIYFQGTGAADDSGLPNDRFFAVRPEGSVSTLKIQRTERGDSAVYLCASSLESVAGVAGELFFGEGSRLTVL.

This rearrangement joins TRBV27 to TRBJ2-1; 13 bases line up with TRBD2. This CDR3 is built from 17 residues. Germline V gene sequence: CDR1 MNHEY, CDR2 SMNVEV (reference sequence). The J segment lost 8 bases and the V segment lost 3 bases, leaving 10 bases of the junction unmatched. The CDR3 loop is CASSFIRTSGRLYEQFF. Written as DNA, the CDR3 is TGTGCCAGCAGTTTCATACGGACTAGCGGGAGACTCTATGAGCAGTTCTTC.

The chain carries TRBV10-3 and TRBJ2-5; 10 bases fit TRBD2. The CDR3 contains 17 residues. V lost 7 bases to trimming and J lost 2 bases; unmatched junction nucleotides: 13. Germline assignment: CDR1 ENHRY and CDR2 SYGVKD. CDR3 nucleotide sequence: TGTGCCATCAAAGGGGCTAGCGGGAGAGAAAAACAAGAGACCCAGTACTTC. Its translation: CAIKGASGREKQETQYF.

The CDR3 DNA reads as TGTGCCAGCACCCGAGGGGGTGCTAGGGGCTACACCTTC. It translates to CASTRGGARGYTF. The chain uses TRBV5-6 and TRBJ1-2; tentatively, D is TRBD1 (6 bases). Germline assignment: CDR1 SGHDT and CDR2 YYEEEE. Trimming shortened V by 6 bases and J by 8 bases, and 17 bases separated the two germline ends. This CDR3 region has 13 residues.

The chain links TRBV5-4 to TRBJ2-7; D is perhaps TRBD1 (5 bases). The germline gives CDR1 SGHNT, CDR2 YYREEE (reference sequence). The CDR3 consists of 13 residues. Deletions cut 1 base from V and 4 bases from J, with 9 bases between. The CDR3 reads CASSLQGRYEQYF. CDR3 nucleotides: TGTGCCAGCAGCTTGCAGGGCAGGTACGAGCAGTACTTC.

The chain joins TRBV28 to TRBJ1-1; D is perhaps TRBD1 (5 bases). The CDR3 consists of 14 residues. Trimming removed 7 bases at V and 6 bases at J, with 18 bases between. Germline V CDR1 and CDR2: MDHEN, SYDVKM. This chain's CDR3 is CASIKGETGAEAFF. In DNA form, the CDR3 reads TGTGCCAGCATAAAAGGAGAGACGGGGGCTGAAGCTTTCTTT. The variable domain in full, with the rest retrieved from reference TRBV28 and TRBJ1-1, is DVKVTQSSRYLVKRTGEKVFLECVQDMDHENMFWYRQDPGLGLRLIYFSYDVKMKEKGDIPEGYSVSREKKERFSLILESASTNQTSMYLCASIKGETGAEAFFGQGTRLTVV.